The rows below give T cell receptor beta chains drawn from one sample of a study of OX40 agonist ivuxolimab in advanced cancers. Profiled with immunoSEQ multiplex PCR; TCRdb holds only in-frame clones, not every one. The data hold over 50,000 clones, with roughly 80% observed a single time. The material was CD4+ or CD8+ T cells sorted from blood, obtained in a trial of the OX40 agonist ivuxolimab. The receptor source for this set is an adult with an advanced solid tumor such as melanoma, head and neck, liver or kidney cancer. The CDR3 runs from the conserved cysteine through the conserved F or W. Each record gives: clone size, V gene, D gene, J gene, CDR3 protein, CDR3 DNA. A D gene is named only where the DNA matches it firmly. Size values are once, few and many counts, or a class for expanded clones, and some rows have none.

clone size: -; V gene: TRBV23-1; D gene: -; J gene: TRBJ2-5; CDR3 protein: CASRRRQGLGETQYF; CDR3 DNA: TGCGCCAGCAGAAGGAGACAGGGACTAGGGGAGACCCAGTACTTC
clone size: -; V gene: TRBV6-1; D gene: -; J gene: TRBJ1-1; CDR3 protein: CASSENGLLGTEAFF; CDR3 DNA: TGTGCCAGCAGTGAAAACGGTCTATTGGGGACTGAAGCTTTCTTT
clone size: -; V gene: TRBV6-5; D gene: -; J gene: TRBJ2-3; CDR3 protein: CASSYHRPSTDTQYF; CDR3 DNA: TGTGCCAGCAGTTACCACAGACCTAGCACAGATACGCAGTATTTT
clone size: -; V gene: TRBV7-7; D gene: -; J gene: TRBJ2-1; CDR3 protein: CASSLSRGTEQFF; CDR3 DNA: TGTGCCAGCAGCTTATCAAGAGGCACTGAGCAGTTCTTC
clone size: -; V gene: TRBV2; D gene: TRBD2; J gene: TRBJ2-5; CDR3 protein: CASLAGLAAIQETQYF; CDR3 DNA: TGTGCCAGCTTAGCGGGACTAGCGGCAATTCAAGAGACCCAGTACTTC
clone size: -; V gene: TRBV27; D gene: -; J gene: TRBJ2-1; CDR3 protein: CASSLFGAEQFF; CDR3 DNA: TGTGCCAGCAGTTTATTCGGGGCTGAGCAGTTCTTC
clone size: -; V gene: TRBV27; D gene: TRBD2; J gene: TRBJ2-3; CDR3 protein: CASSLGAGGDTQYF; CDR3 DNA: TGTGCCAGCAGTTTAGGAGCGGGAGGAGATACGCAGTATTTT
clone size: once; V gene: TRBV7-2; D gene: TRBD2; J gene: TRBJ2-3; CDR3 protein: CASSSSPGTSGTDTQYF; CDR3 DNA: TGTGCCAGCAGCTCCTCACCCGGGACTAGCGGCACAGATACGCAGTATTTT
clone size: -; V gene: TRBV5-3; D gene: TRBD2; J gene: TRBJ2-4; CDR3 protein: CARRRGLASRVLAKNIQYF; CDR3 DNA: TGTGCCAGAAGGAGGGGACTAGCGAGTCGAGTGTTGGCCAAAAACATTCAGTACTTC
clone size: few; V gene: TRBV4-2; D gene: -; J gene: TRBJ2-7; CDR3 protein: CASSQVGAAQWDYEQYF; CDR3 DNA: TGTGCCAGCAGCCAAGTTGGCGCCGCCCAATGGGACTACGAGCAGTACTTC
clone size: -; V gene: TRBV10-1; D gene: TRBD2; J gene: TRBJ2-3; CDR3 protein: CASSESSGRASRWATDTQYF; CDR3 DNA: TGCGCCAGCAGTGAGTCTAGCGGGAGGGCCTCCCGCTGGGCTACGGATACGCAGTATTTT
clone size: -; V gene: TRBV6-1; D gene: TRBD1; J gene: TRBJ1-5; CDR3 protein: CASSSQGHQPQHF; CDR3 DNA: TGTGCCAGCAGCTCACAGGGGCACCAGCCCCAGCATTTT
clone size: -; V gene: TRBV7-9; D gene: TRBD1; J gene: TRBJ1-1; CDR3 protein: CASTVQGYNTEAFF; CDR3 DNA: TGTGCCAGCACCGTACAGGGGTACAACACTGAAGCTTTCTTT
clone size: -; V gene: TRBV5-4; D gene: -; J gene: TRBJ2-7; CDR3 protein: CASSLEGPYEQYF; CDR3 DNA: TGTGCCAGCAGCTTGGAGGGGCCCTACGAGCAGTACTTC
clone size: -; V gene: TRBV27; D gene: -; J gene: TRBJ2-2; CDR3 protein: CACRPQGQSGELFF; CDR3 DNA: TGTGCCTGTCGCCCACAGGGCCAGTCCGGGGAGCTGTTTTTT
clone size: -; V gene: TRBV5-1; D gene: -; J gene: TRBJ2-5; CDR3 protein: CASSLAGDSGETQYF; CDR3 DNA: TGCGCCAGCAGCTTGGCCGGGGACAGCGGGGAGACCCAGTACTTC
clone size: -; V gene: TRBV4-2; D gene: -; J gene: TRBJ2-2; CDR3 protein: CASSQDLPAYGDTGELFF; CDR3 DNA: TGTGCCAGCAGCCAAGATCTTCCTGCCTATGGCGACACCGGGGAGCTGTTTTTT
clone size: few; V gene: TRBV25-1; D gene: TRBD2; J gene: TRBJ2-1; CDR3 protein: CASSDGSGRAYNEQFF; CDR3 DNA: TGTGCCAGCAGTGATGGAAGCGGGAGGGCCTACAATGAGCAGTTCTTC
clone size: -; V gene: TRBV29-1; D gene: TRBD1; J gene: TRBJ2-7; CDR3 protein: CSVWDRASYEQYF; CDR3 DNA: TGCAGCGTCTGGGACAGGGCTAGTTACGAGCAGTACTTC
clone size: once; V gene: TRBV7-8; D gene: -; J gene: TRBJ1-5; CDR3 protein: CASSLGLGQGNQPQHF; CDR3 DNA: TGTGCCAGCAGCTTAGGGTTAGGGCAGGGCAATCAGCCCCAGCATTTT
clone size: -; V gene: TRBV27; D gene: -; J gene: TRBJ2-4; CDR3 protein: CASSPTGQGSVKNIQYF; CDR3 DNA: TGTGCCAGCAGTCCCACGGGTCAGGGGAGTGTCAAAAACATTCAGTACTTC
clone size: -; V gene: TRBV19; D gene: TRBD1; J gene: TRBJ2-1; CDR3 protein: CASSITRQGFDEQFF; CDR3 DNA: TGTGCCAGTAGTATTACGCGACAGGGCTTTGATGAGCAGTTCTTC
clone size: -; V gene: TRBV27; D gene: TRBD1; J gene: TRBJ2-7; CDR3 protein: CASRGTGGNYEQYF; CDR3 DNA: TGTGCCAGCAGGGGGACAGGGGGAAATTACGAGCAGTACTTC
clone size: -; V gene: TRBV28; D gene: TRBD1; J gene: TRBJ1-2; CDR3 protein: CASSRTGGSYGYTF; CDR3 DNA: TGTGCCAGCTCCCGAACAGGGGGCAGCTATGGCTACACCTTC
clone size: once; V gene: TRBV5-4; D gene: -; J gene: TRBJ2-3; CDR3 protein: CASSLDPGSTDTQYF; CDR3 DNA: TGTGCCAGCAGCTTGGACCCGGGTTCCACAGATACGCAGTATTTT
clone size: -; V gene: TRBV7-2; D gene: -; J gene: TRBJ2-1; CDR3 protein: CASSLATGEQFF; CDR3 DNA: TGTGCCAGCAGCTTAGCGACGGGTGAGCAGTTCTTC
clone size: -; V gene: TRBV4-1; D gene: -; J gene: TRBJ1-2; CDR3 protein: CASSQVLGGTGNGYTF; CDR3 DNA: TGCGCCAGCAGCCAAGTTCTAGGCGGGACTGGGAACGGCTACACCTTC
clone size: -; V gene: TRBV7-3; D gene: -; J gene: TRBJ2-5; CDR3 protein: CASSLGGLGKETQYF; CDR3 DNA: TGTGCCAGCAGCTTAGGAGGGTTGGGAAAAGAGACCCAGTACTTC
clone size: -; V gene: TRBV12-5; D gene: -; J gene: TRBJ2-1; CDR3 protein: CASGLILGTVNYNEQFF; CDR3 DNA: TGTGCTAGTGGGTTAATATTGGGGACCGTCAACTACAATGAGCAGTTCTTC
clone size: -; V gene: TRBV19; D gene: TRBD1; J gene: TRBJ2-7; CDR3 protein: CASSKGGLTGDIYEQYF; CDR3 DNA: TGTGCCAGCTCCAAGGGGGGTCTGACAGGGGATATCTACGAGCAGTACTTC
clone size: -; V gene: TRBV4-2; D gene: TRBD2; J gene: TRBJ2-7; CDR3 protein: CASSQQASGPTNVHEQYF; CDR3 DNA: TGTGCCAGCAGCCAACAGGCTAGCGGACCTACTAATGTACACGAGCAGTACTTC
clone size: -; V gene: TRBV5-1; D gene: -; J gene: TRBJ2-3; CDR3 protein: CASSLAGPSGTDTQYF; CDR3 DNA: TGCGCCAGCAGCTTGGCTGGCCCGTCTGGCACAGATACGCAGTATTTT
clone size: few; V gene: TRBV13; D gene: -; J gene: TRBJ2-1; CDR3 protein: CASSLSAGEQFF; CDR3 DNA: TGTGCCAGCAGCTTATCTGCGGGAGAGCAGTTCTTC
clone size: -; V gene: TRBV28; D gene: -; J gene: TRBJ2-7; CDR3 protein: CASRAQATYEQYF; CDR3 DNA: TGTGCCAGCCGTGCCCAGGCCACCTACGAGCAGTACTTC
clone size: -; V gene: TRBV30; D gene: TRBD1; J gene: TRBJ2-7; CDR3 protein: CASWTGIAYEQYF; CDR3 DNA: TGTGCCTCCTGGACAGGGATAGCCTACGAGCAGTACTTC
clone size: -; V gene: TRBV7-8; D gene: TRBD2; J gene: TRBJ2-3; CDR3 protein: CASSSPTWTSGTTDTQYF; CDR3 DNA: TGTGCCAGCAGCTCTCCGACATGGACTAGCGGTACCACAGATACGCAGTATTTT
clone size: -; V gene: TRBV7-3; D gene: -; J gene: TRBJ2-3; CDR3 protein: CASSRGQANTDTQYF; CDR3 DNA: TGTGCCAGCAGCCGGGGACAAGCAAACACAGATACGCAGTATTTT
clone size: -; V gene: TRBV5-1; D gene: -; J gene: TRBJ1-1; CDR3 protein: CASSTGGRGTEAFF; CDR3 DNA: TGCGCCAGCAGCACTGGGGGGCGGGGCACTGAAGCTTTCTTT
clone size: -; V gene: TRBV5-4; D gene: -; J gene: TRBJ1-4; CDR3 protein: CASSLGRGEGEKLFF; CDR3 DNA: TGTGCCAGCAGCTTGGGCAGGGGTGAGGGTGAAAAACTGTTTTTT
clone size: -; V gene: TRBV7-6; D gene: TRBD2; J gene: TRBJ2-1; CDR3 protein: CASSFQAGPSNEQFF; CDR3 DNA: TGTGCCAGCAGCTTTCAAGCGGGACCCTCCAATGAGCAGTTCTTC
clone size: -; V gene: TRBV7-9; D gene: -; J gene: TRBJ2-7; CDR3 protein: CASSLDSSRGYF; CDR3 DNA: TGTGCCAGCAGCTTAGACTCCTCGAGGGGGTACTTC
clone size: -; V gene: TRBV19; D gene: -; J gene: TRBJ2-6; CDR3 protein: CASRVSGANVLTF; CDR3 DNA: TGTGCCAGTAGGGTCTCTGGGGCCAACGTCCTGACTTTC
clone size: -; V gene: TRBV28; D gene: -; J gene: TRBJ1-1; CDR3 protein: CASSLLIGQGTEAFF; CDR3 DNA: TGTGCCAGCAGTTTATTGATAGGGCAGGGCACTGAAGCTTTCTTT
clone size: -; V gene: TRBV29-1; D gene: TRBD1; J gene: TRBJ2-7; CDR3 protein: CSVESIRDRAYEQYF; CDR3 DNA: TGCAGCGTTGAATCGATCAGAGACAGGGCTTACGAGCAGTACTTC
clone size: -; V gene: TRBV7-2; D gene: -; J gene: TRBJ1-6; CDR3 protein: CASSRNGGSNSPLHF; CDR3 DNA: TGTGCCAGCAGCCGAAACGGCGGATCTAATTCACCCCTCCACTTT
clone size: few; V gene: TRBV2; D gene: -; J gene: TRBJ1-1; CDR3 protein: CASSSRGTEAFF; CDR3 DNA: TGTGCCAGCAGTTCCAGGGGTACTGAAGCTTTCTTT